The next 25 T cell receptor beta chains were all read from a single sample in a study of T cells in Graves' hyperthyroidism and ophthalmopathy. RNA transcripts served as the template for amplifying TCR beta CDR3 regions. RT-PCR in the first round (using the HTBI primer set) targeted the TCR CDR3. TCRdb re-analysed the multiplex PCR reads in MiXCR, keeping a single row per CDR3 protein. The data show under 450,000 distinct CDR3 sequences, about 17% seen once. The sequenced sample consisted of blood. These receptors originate from a woman younger than 45 with Graves' hyperthyroidism that later progressed to Graves' ophthalmopathy.

The sample holds many counts of this clonotype. The genes are TRBV20-1 and TRBJ2-3; no clear D gene. The CDR3 contains 13 residues. V was trimmed by 4 bases and J by 0 bases, leaving 8 bases between them. Per germline, CDR1 DFQATT and CDR2 SNEGSKA (reference sequence). In DNA, the CDR3 is TGCAGTGCTACCTGGCAGAGCACAGATACGCAGTATTTT. Translating gives CSATWQSTDTQYF.

This clonotype was picked up a small number of times. The rearrangement links TRBV6-1 to TRBJ2-1; possible D gene TRBD2, 7 bases. Per the germline V gene, CDR1 is MNHNS and CDR2 is SASEGT. V lost 6 bases and J 4 bases, leaving 19 bases between the germline ends. The CDR3 spans 16 residues. CDR3 coding DNA: TGTGCCAGCAGATGGGGGGCGGGGGCATTTTACAATGAGCAGTTCTTC. This encodes CASRWGAGAFYNEQFF.

This clonotype was seen repeatedly, ten times or more. This chain links TRBV27 with TRBJ2-1; D gene ambiguous. Deletions cut 5 bases from V and 2 bases from J, with 10 bases between. Per germline, CDR1 MNHEY and CDR2 SMNVEV (reference sequence). There are 14 residues in the CDR3. The CDR3 spells CASSQAPTYNEQFF. The CDR3 region has the DNA TGTGCCAGCAGTCAAGCGCCAACCTACAATGAGCAGTTCTTC.

The sample holds many counts of this clonotype. V is TRBV19 and J is TRBJ2-7; D may be TRBD1 (5 bases). V was shortened by 3 bases and J by 3 bases, with 12 bases between the two germline ends. The CDR3 is 14 residues long. Germline V lookup: CDR1 LNHDA, CDR2 SQIVND (reference sequence). DNA for the CDR3: TGTGCCAGTAGTATTACGATCCAGGGCTACGAGCAGTACTTC. Translating it yields CASSITIQGYEQYF.

The chain is built from TRBV11-3 and TRBJ2-7, with 9 bases identical to TRBD2. This CDR3 has 16 residues. Trimming took 1 base from V and 3 from J; bases not matched to a gene: 7. Per germline, CDR1 SGHNT and CDR2 YENEEA. CDR3 sequence (DNA): TGTGCCAGCAGCTTAGGGTTCAGACTAGCGGTCTACGAGCAGTACTTC. Protein sequence: CASSLGFRLAVYEQYF.

The CDR3, as DNA: TGTGCCAGCAGTGATGCGGCCAGGGGCCAAAATCAGCCCCAGCATTTT. Amino acids: CASSDAARGQNQPQHF. This chain links TRBV27 with TRBJ1-5; tentative D call: TRBD1 (6 bases). CDR3 size: 16 residues. Per the germline V gene, CDR1 is MNHEY and CDR2 is SMNVEV (reference sequence). V lost 5 bases and J 4 bases, leaving 18 bases between the germline ends.

J is TRBJ1-1 and V is TRBV4-1; D gene ambiguous. Germline V lookup: CDR1 MGHRA, CDR2 YSYEKL. The CDR3 extends over 14 amino acids. V was cut by 4 bases and J by 1 base, with 10 bases left in between. This chain's CDR3 is CASSPFHANTEAFF. The CDR3 DNA reads as TGCGCCAGCAGCCCATTTCACGCGAACACTGAAGCTTTCTTT.

This clonotype appeared many times. The chain uses TRBV3-1 and TRBJ1-1, with no clear D. The V end lost 4 bases, the J end lost 1 base, and 4 bases lay between the germline ends. CDR1 is LGHDT and CDR2 is YNNKEL in the germline V gene (reference sequence). The CDR3 is made up of 12 amino acids. CDR3 nucleotides: TGTGCCAGCAGCCCGAGGAACACTGAAGCTTTCTTT. Translation gives CASSPRNTEAFF.

In its sample, this clonotype was seen a few times. This chain joins TRBV30 and TRBJ2-2; D remains ambiguous. The CDR3 runs to 12 residues. Germline V lookup: CDR1 GTSNPN, CDR2 SVGIG (reference sequence). Trimming removed 5 bases from V and 1 base from J, with 5 bases in between. The CDR3: CAWRQNTGELFF. Here the CDR3 DNA reads TGTGCCTGGCGGCAGAACACCGGGGAGCTGTTTTTT.

Ten or more counts support this clonotype. V usage is TRBV11-2 and J usage is TRBJ2-5, with D perhaps assigned TRBD1 or TRBD2 (6 bases each). The CDR3 is 12 residues long. Germline CDR1 SGHAT, CDR2 FQNNGV. V was cut by 4 bases and J by 7 bases, with 10 bases left in between. This CDR3 reads CASSSEGGTQYF. CDR3 in DNA: TGTGCCAGCAGCTCAGAGGGGGGGACCCAGTACTTC.

The chain carries TRBV5-4 and TRBJ1-5; D remains ambiguous. The germline V gene encodes CDR1 SGHNT and CDR2 YYREEE (reference sequence). Trimming cost V 0 bases and J 3 bases, with 7 bases left between them. This CDR3 region has 14 residues. The CDR3 reads CASSLAGFNQPQHF. CDR3 nucleotides: TGTGCCAGCAGCTTGGCCGGCTTCAATCAGCCCCAGCATTTT.

This clonotype was detected many times. The chain links TRBV29-1 to TRBJ2-7; a weak D match, TRBD2 (5 bases). Trimming removed 4 bases from V and 4 bases from J, with 8 bases in between. The CDR3 contains 11 residues. Germline V lookup: CDR1 SQVTM, CDR2 ANQGSEA. This CDR3 is CSVVGEYEQYF. CDR3 DNA: TGCAGCGTTGTGGGAGAGTACGAGCAGTACTTC.

This clonotype was detected many times. This chain joins TRBV7-9 and TRBJ2-2; D is uncertain. The germline CDR1 and CDR2 sequences are SEHNR and FQNEAQ (reference sequence). Trimming removed 7 bases from V and 8 bases from J, with 23 bases in between. CDR3 length: 16 residues. The CDR3 is CASTAWFEVNIGELFF. CDR3 DNA: TGTGCCAGCACGGCGTGGTTCGAGGTGAACATAGGGGAGCTGTTTTTT.

In its sample, this clonotype was seen a few times. The chain links TRBV4-1 to TRBJ2-7, with 7 nucleotides matching TRBD1. The CDR3 runs 15 residues. From germline, CDR1 is MGHRA and CDR2 YSYEKL. With 3 bases clipped from V and 4 bases from J, the junction kept 9 bases outside the gene matches. The CDR3 is CASSQDDREGYEQYF. The CDR3 DNA reads as TGCGCCAGCAGCCAGGACGACAGGGAAGGTTACGAGCAGTACTTC.

This clonotype was seen repeatedly, ten times or more. This rearrangement joins TRBV20-1 to TRBJ1-2; D gene unclear. CDR3 length: 11 residues. CDR1 and CDR2 from the germline V gene are DFQATT and SNEGSKA (reference sequence). V lost 0 bases and J lost 3, with 2 bases in between. The CDR3 bases are TGCAGTGCTAGAGAGTACTATGGCTACACCTTC. Translating it yields CSAREYYGYTF.

This clonotype was detected ten times or more. The chain recombines TRBV5-1 with TRBJ2-5; 12 bases align to TRBD2. CDR3 length equals 18 residues. V was clipped by 7 bases and J by 5 bases; unmatched bases: 18. CDR1 SGHRS and CDR2 YFSETQ come from the germline V gene. This chain's CDR3 is CASASLAGGPSAWETQYF. In DNA form, the CDR3 reads TGCGCCAGCGCTTCTCTAGCGGGAGGGCCCTCTGCGTGGGAGACCCAGTACTTC.

In its sample, this clonotype was seen many times. The V call is TRBV6-1, the J call TRBJ1-5; D perhaps matches TRBD1 (5 bases). V was pared by 4 bases and J by 4 bases, with 17 bases between. Germline CDR1 reads MNHNS; CDR2 reads SASEGT. This CDR3 has 16 amino acids. The CDR3 spells CASSGLPGRTNQPQHF. The CDR3 bases are TGTGCCAGCAGTGGGTTACCGGGACGCACGAATCAGCCCCAGCATTTT.

This clonotype was counted many times. The J gene is TRBJ2-3, the V gene TRBV12-5; no reliable D call. CDR3 size: 14 residues. Germline CDR1 and CDR2: LGHNT and FRNRAP. V dropped 5 bases and J dropped 2 bases, with 11 bases sitting between them. CDR3 protein: CASGSIIPTDTQYF. The CDR3 region has the DNA TGTGCTAGTGGTAGTATCATACCCACAGATACGCAGTATTTT.

This clonotype was found many times. This chain uses TRBV6-2 or TRBV6-3 with TRBJ2-3, with 7 positions matching TRBD2. The V segment lost 6 bases and the J segment 1 base; nucleotides outside the gene matches: 10. This CDR3 spans 16 amino acids. In germline, CDR1 is MNHEY, CDR2 SVGEGT. The CDR3: CASRPSPSGRTDTQYF. The CDR3 nucleotides are TGTGCCAGCAGGCCAAGCCCTAGCGGCCGCACAGATACGCAGTATTTT.

This clonotype was seen repeatedly, ten times or more. The chain couples TRBV3-1 to TRBJ1-3, with D hard to call. The CDR3 covers 16 residues. V was pared by 4 bases and J by 0 bases, with 13 bases between. Per the germline V gene, CDR1 is LGHDT and CDR2 is YNNKEL (reference sequence). CDR3 sequence: CASSLFTSPSGNTIYF. In DNA, the CDR3 is TGTGCCAGCAGCCTTTTCACCTCCCCCTCTGGAAACACCATATATTTT.

This clonotype has a count of ten or more. The chain uses TRBV5-1 and TRBJ2-1; D is unresolved. The CDR3 has 15 residues. The V end lost 0 bases, the J end lost 8 bases, and 15 bases lay between the germline ends. The germline V gene encodes CDR1 SGHRS and CDR2 YFSETQ. CDR3 protein: CASSLGRVGKDEQFF. For the CDR3, the DNA is TGCGCCAGCAGCTTGGGTCGGGTGGGGAAGGATGAGCAGTTCTTC.

The rearrangement joins TRBV12-3 or TRBV12-4 to TRBJ2-7; possibly TRBD1 for D (6 bases). V lost 3 bases to trimming and J lost 1 base, with 13 bases between them. The CDR3 extends over 15 amino acids. The CDR3 nucleotides read TGTGCCAGCAGTTTTAACCAAGGGGGATCCTACGAGCAGTACTTC. The encoded protein is CASSFNQGGSYEQYF.

There are many counts of this clonotype. The V gene is TRBV20-1, the J gene TRBJ2-7, with D perhaps matching TRBD2 (6 bases). The CDR3 spans 14 residues. Germline CDR1 reads DFQATT; CDR2 reads SNEGSKA (reference sequence). The ends were cut back, 6 bases at V and 0 bases at J, with 15 bases in the middle. The CDR3 sequence: CSAFAGLPSYEQYF. In DNA form, the CDR3 reads TGCAGTGCCTTTGCGGGACTCCCCTCCTACGAGCAGTACTTC.

This chain connects TRBV3-1 to TRBJ1-2; no reliable D call. Trimming stripped 0 bases from V and 0 bases from J, with 8 bases between. The germline gives CDR1 LGHDT, CDR2 YNNKEL (reference sequence). The CDR3 has 15 residues. The CDR3 region is CASSQDRRTNYGYTF. CDR3 nucleotides: TGTGCCAGCAGCCAAGATCGGAGAACTAACTATGGCTACACCTTC.

This clonotype was picked up many times. The J gene is TRBJ1-1, the V gene TRBV10-3, with no clear D. V shed 2 bases and J shed 3 bases, with 7 bases lying between them. This CDR3 is 13 amino acids long. The germline gives CDR1 ENHRY, CDR2 SYGVKD. The CDR3 region is CAISEAQDTEAFF. CDR3 DNA sequence: TGTGCCATCAGTGAGGCACAAGACACTGAAGCTTTCTTT.